The clone carrying this T cell receptor (beta chain) showed up just once. Germline V gene lookup returns CDR1 SGHRS and CDR2 YFSETQ. V gave up 5 bases and J gave up 4 bases, with 7 bases separating them. The CDR3 consists of 13 residues. The data originate from a study of CD4+ T cells in melanoma. Generated by immunoSEQ multiplex PCR, the TCRdb table keeps only in-frame clones and is missing some. The sample shows 9,500 to 13,000 clones, 68% of them seen only once. This receptor was obtained from a human donor with melanoma. The source material was cells from a culture (not recorded whether cultured in vitro). This chain uses TRBV5-1 with TRBJ1-6; tentative D call: TRBD1 (6 bases). In nucleotides, the CDR3 is TGCGCCAGCAGGGACAGTTATAATTCACCCCTCCACTTT. Encoded protein: CASRDSYNSPLHF.